This T cell receptor beta chain was recovered during a study of cytomegalovirus exposure and HLA in healthy donors. Primers for the PCR totalled 60 Vbeta and 13 Jbeta. Sequencing was performed with immunoSEQ multiplex PCR; in TCRdb, only in-frame clones are kept and a portion is missing. The repertoire includes more than 90,000 clones, approximately 76% of them detected once, and 2% sits in the top ten. This clone was counted between two and nine times. Its antigen is unidentified. Study outcomes and limitations: Most subjects had HLA-A and HLA-B alleles reportedly predicted accurately by TCR beta sequences.

Trimming at V came to 5 bases and at J to 6 bases, leaving 3 bases not matched to a gene. The CDR3 totals 11 residues. The germline V gene has CDR1 DFQATT and CDR2 SNEGSKA (reference sequence). The clonotype originates from a middle-aged man in good health and CMV-seronegative. Input material: PBMCs. This chain uses TRBV20-1 with TRBJ1-1; 7 nucleotides agree with TRBD1. The CDR3 loop reads CSAFTGAEAFF. CDR3 nucleotide sequence: TGCAGTGCTTTTACAGGGGCTGAAGCTTTCTTT.